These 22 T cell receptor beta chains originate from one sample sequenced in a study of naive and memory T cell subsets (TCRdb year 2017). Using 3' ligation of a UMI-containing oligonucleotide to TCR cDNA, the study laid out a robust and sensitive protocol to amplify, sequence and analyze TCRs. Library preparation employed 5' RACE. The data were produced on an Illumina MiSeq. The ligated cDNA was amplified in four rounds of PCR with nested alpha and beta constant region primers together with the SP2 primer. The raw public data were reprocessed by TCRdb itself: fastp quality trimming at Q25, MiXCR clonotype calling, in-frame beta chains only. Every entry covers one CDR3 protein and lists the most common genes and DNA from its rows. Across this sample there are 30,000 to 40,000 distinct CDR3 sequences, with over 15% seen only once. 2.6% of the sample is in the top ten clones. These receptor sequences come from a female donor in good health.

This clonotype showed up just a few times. The CDR3 DNA reads as TGCAGTGCGGCCAGGGGACCGAATGAAAAACTGTTTTTT. The encoded protein is CSAARGPNEKLFF. The chain joins TRBV20-1 to TRBJ1-4; weak D call: TRBD1 (6 bases). Germline V gene lookup returns CDR1 DFQATT and CDR2 SNEGSKA (reference sequence). V gave up 6 bases and J gave up 5 bases, with 13 bases separating them. This CDR3 has 13 residues.

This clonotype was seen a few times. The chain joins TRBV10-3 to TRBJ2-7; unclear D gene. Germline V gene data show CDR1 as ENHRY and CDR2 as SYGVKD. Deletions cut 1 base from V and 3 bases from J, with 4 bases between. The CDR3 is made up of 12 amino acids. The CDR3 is CAISELSYEQYF. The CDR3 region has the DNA TGTGCCATCAGTGAGTTAAGCTACGAGCAGTACTTC.

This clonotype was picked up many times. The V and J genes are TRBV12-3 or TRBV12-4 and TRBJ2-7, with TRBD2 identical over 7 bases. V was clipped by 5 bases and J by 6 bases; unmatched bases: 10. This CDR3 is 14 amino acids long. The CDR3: CASSPLGGMGEQYF. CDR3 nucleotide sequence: TGTGCCAGCAGTCCCCTGGGAGGGATGGGCGAGCAGTACTTC.

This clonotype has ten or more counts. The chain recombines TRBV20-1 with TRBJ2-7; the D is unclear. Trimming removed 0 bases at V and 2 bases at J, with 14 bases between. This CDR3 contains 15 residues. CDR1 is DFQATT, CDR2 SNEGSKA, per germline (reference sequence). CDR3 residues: CSARDPASTTYEQYF. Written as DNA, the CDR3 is TGCAGTGCTAGAGATCCCGCGTCTACAACCTACGAGCAGTACTTC.

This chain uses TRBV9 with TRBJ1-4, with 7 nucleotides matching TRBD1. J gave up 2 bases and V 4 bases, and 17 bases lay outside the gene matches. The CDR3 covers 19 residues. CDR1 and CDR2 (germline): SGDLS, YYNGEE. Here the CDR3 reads CASSPKTGVLGVTNEKLFF. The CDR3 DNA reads TGTGCCAGCAGCCCCAAAACAGGGGTTCTTGGTGTTACTAATGAAAAACTGTTTTTT.

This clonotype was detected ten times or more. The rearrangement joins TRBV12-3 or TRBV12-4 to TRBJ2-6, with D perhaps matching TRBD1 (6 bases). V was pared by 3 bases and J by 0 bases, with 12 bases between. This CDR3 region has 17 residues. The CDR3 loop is CASSFLGQISGANVLTF. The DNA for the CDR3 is TGTGCCAGCAGTTTTCTGGGACAAATCTCTGGGGCCAACGTCCTGACTTTC.

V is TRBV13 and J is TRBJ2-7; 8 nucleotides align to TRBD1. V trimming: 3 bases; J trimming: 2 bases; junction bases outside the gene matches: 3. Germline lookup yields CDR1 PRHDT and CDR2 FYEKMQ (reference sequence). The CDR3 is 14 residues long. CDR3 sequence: CASSLGQATYEQYF. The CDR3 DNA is TGTGCCAGCAGCTTGGGACAGGCGACCTACGAGCAGTACTTC.

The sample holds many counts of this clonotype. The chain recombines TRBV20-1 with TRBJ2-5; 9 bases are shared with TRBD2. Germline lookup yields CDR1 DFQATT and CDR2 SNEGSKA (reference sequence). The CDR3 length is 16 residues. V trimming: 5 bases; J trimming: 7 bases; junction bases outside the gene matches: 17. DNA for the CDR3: TGCAGTGCTGCCAGGAGGGGAGCGGGGGGACGGGGGACCCAGTACTTC. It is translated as CSAARRGAGGRGTQYF.

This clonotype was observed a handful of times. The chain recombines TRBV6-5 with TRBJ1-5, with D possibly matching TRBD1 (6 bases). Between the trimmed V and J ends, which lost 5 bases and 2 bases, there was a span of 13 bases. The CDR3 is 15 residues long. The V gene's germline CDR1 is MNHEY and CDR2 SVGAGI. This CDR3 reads CASSTTGSGNQPQHF. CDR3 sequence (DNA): TGTGCCAGCAGTACCACAGGGAGTGGCAATCAGCCCCAGCATTTT.

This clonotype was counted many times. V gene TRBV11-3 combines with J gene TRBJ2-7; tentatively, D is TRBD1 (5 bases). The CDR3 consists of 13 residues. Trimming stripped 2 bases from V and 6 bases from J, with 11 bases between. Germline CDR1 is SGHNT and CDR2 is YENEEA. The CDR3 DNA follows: TGTGCCAGCAGCTTACAGGGATCGGCCGAGCAGTACTTC. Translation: CASSLQGSAEQYF.

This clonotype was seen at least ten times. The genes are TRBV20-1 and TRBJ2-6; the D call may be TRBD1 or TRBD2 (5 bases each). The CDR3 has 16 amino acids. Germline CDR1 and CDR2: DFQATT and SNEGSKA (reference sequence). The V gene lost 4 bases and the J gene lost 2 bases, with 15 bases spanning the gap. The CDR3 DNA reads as TGCAGTGCTATCCCCTCTCAGGGAGCTGGGGCCAACGTCCTGACTTTC. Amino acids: CSAIPSQGAGANVLTF.

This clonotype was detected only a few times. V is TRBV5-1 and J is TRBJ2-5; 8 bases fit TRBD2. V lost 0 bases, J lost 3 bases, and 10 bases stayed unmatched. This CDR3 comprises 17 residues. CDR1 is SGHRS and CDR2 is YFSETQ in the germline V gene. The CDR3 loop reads CASSLGAGGAGEETQYF. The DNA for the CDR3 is TGCGCCAGCAGCTTGGGCGCCGGAGGAGCGGGGGAAGAGACCCAGTACTTC.

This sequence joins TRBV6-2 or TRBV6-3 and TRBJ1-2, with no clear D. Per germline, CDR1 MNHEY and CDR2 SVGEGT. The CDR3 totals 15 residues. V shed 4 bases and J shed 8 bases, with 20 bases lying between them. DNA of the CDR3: TGTGCCAGCAGTTCCGGGCCTCGAGGGAGCGGAGGCTACACCTTC. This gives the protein CASSSGPRGSGGYTF.

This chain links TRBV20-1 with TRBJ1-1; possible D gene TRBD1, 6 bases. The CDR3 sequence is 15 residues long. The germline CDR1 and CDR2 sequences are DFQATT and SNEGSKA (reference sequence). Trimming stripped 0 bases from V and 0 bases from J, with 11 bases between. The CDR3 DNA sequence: TGCAGTGCTAGAGATTACAGGGCTATGAACACTGAAGCTTTCTTT. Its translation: CSARDYRAMNTEAFF.

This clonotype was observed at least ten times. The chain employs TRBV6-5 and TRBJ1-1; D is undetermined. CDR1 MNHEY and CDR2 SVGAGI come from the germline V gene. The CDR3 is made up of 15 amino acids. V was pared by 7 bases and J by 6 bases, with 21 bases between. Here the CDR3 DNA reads TGTGCCAGCAACTTACTTTTCGGGGTACGCGCTGAAGCTTTCTTT. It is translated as CASNLLFGVRAEAFF.

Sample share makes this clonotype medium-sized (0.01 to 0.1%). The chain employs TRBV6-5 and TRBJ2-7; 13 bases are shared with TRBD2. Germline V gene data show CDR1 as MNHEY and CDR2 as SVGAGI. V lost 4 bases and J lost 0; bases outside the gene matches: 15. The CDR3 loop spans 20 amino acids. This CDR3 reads CASSSDPALAGGPGSYEQYF. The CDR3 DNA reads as TGTGCCAGCAGTTCCGACCCCGCACTAGCGGGGGGGCCGGGCTCCTACGAGCAGTACTTC.

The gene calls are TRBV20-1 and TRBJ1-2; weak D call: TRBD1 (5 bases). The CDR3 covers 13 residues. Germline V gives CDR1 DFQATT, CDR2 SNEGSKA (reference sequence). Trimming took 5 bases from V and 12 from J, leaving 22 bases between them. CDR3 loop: CSADRGRSGGDTF. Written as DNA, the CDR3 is TGCAGTGCTGATCGGGGCCGTTCAGGAGGTGACACCTTC.

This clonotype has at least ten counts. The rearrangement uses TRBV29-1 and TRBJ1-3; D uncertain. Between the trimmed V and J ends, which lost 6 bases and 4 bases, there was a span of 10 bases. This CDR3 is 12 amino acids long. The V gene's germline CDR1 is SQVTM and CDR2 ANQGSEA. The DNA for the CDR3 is TGCAGCGTATGTTTATTGGGAAACACCATATATTTT. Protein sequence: CSVCLLGNTIYF.

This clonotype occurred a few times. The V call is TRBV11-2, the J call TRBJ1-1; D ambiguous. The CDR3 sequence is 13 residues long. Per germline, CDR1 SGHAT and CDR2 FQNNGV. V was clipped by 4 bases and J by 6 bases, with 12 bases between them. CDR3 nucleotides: TGTGCCAGCAGCTCAAAGACGGTTCCTGAAGCTTTCTTT. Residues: CASSSKTVPEAFF.

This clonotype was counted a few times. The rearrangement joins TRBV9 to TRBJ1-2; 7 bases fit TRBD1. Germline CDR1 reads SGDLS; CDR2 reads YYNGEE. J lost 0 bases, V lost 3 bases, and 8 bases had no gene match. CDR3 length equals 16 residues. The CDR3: CASSGRGQDPNYGYTF. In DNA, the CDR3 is TGTGCCAGCAGCGGAAGAGGACAGGACCCTAACTATGGCTACACCTTC.

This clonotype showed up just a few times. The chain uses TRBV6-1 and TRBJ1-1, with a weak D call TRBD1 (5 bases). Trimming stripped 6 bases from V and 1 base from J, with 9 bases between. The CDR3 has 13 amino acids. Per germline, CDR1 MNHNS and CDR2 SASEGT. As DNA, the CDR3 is TGTGCCAGCAGCGACGGACAGAACACTGAAGCTTTCTTT. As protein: CASSDGQNTEAFF.

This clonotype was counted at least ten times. The CDR3 protein is CASSLRLAGGIGVPGANVLTF. CDR3 nucleotide sequence: TGTGCCAGCAGCTTACGCCTTGCAGGGGGCATCGGTGTTCCTGGGGCCAACGTCCTGACTTTC. This chain joins TRBV11-2 and TRBJ2-6, with 8 bases that match TRBD1. V dropped 2 bases and J dropped 2; count of bases not matched to a gene: 17. This CDR3 comprises 21 residues. The germline V gene encodes CDR1 SGHAT and CDR2 FQNNGV.